One and the same sample provided the 10 T cell receptor beta chains below, sequenced in a study of CD8+CD57+ T cells in acquired aplastic anemia. The study profiled TCR beta VDJ and CDR3 using genomic DNA as template. One entry per CDR3 protein results from TCRdb running MiXCR on the reads. The table lists about 420,000 distinct CDR3 sequences, roughly 64% of them singletons. Sample: sorted CD4+, CD8+, or CD8+CD57+ T cells (not recorded which) from PBMCs. The receptors here all came from a human donor in good health, serving as a control.

The chain has TRBV7-2 and TRBJ1-2; 7 bases fit TRBD1. The germline gives CDR1 SGHTA, CDR2 FQGNSA. The V and J ends lost 5 bases and 4 bases, in that order; junction bases with no gene match: 4. CDR3 length equals 13 residues. The CDR3 region has the DNA TGTGCCAGCAGCCAGGGGGACAGCTATGGCTACACCTTC. Amino acid sequence: CASSQGDSYGYTF.

Comments on this clonotype: A much larger clone lies a single base off, so this may be a read error. CDR3 nucleotides: TGTGACAGCAGTTACCGGAGCGGAGACTACAATGAGCAGTTCTTC. This sequence encodes CDSSYRSGDYNEQFF. The chain couples TRBV6-5 to TRBJ2-1; D possibly corresponds to TRBD2 (5 bases). CDR3 size: 15 residues. CDR1 and CDR2 from the germline V gene are MNHEY and SVGAGI.

The chain couples TRBV12-3 or TRBV12-4 to TRBJ2-5; D is unresolved. The CDR3 is 15 amino acids. Trimming pared 10 bases from V and 1 base from J, leaving 19 bases between. The CDR3 loop reads CAIPVDRPPQETQYF. For the CDR3, the DNA is TGTGCCATCCCCGTCGACCGACCTCCCCAAGAGACCCAGTACTTC.

This chain connects TRBV20-1 to TRBJ2-1, with 8 nucleotides matching TRBD2. The CDR3 length is 15 residues. V was pared by 6 bases and J by 5 bases, with 12 bases of the junction left unmatched. Germline CDR1 DFQATT, CDR2 SNEGSKA (reference sequence). In nucleotides, the CDR3 is TGCAGTGCAAACCGGGGGGGGGTTATGCACAATGAGCAGTTCTTC. Its protein is CSANRGGVMHNEQFF.

The J gene is TRBJ2-5, the V gene TRBV11-3, with D unclear. Germline CDR1 is SGHNT and CDR2 is YENEEA. This CDR3 comprises 14 residues. The V end lost 2 bases, the J end lost 5 bases, and 12 bases lay between the germline ends. CDR3 nucleotides: TGTGCCAGCAGCTTAAATTTTGGGGTTGAGACCCAGTACTTC. This codes for CASSLNFGVETQYF.

The genes are TRBV25-1 and TRBJ2-7; possible D gene TRBD2, 6 bases. The V gene's germline CDR1 is MGHDK and CDR2 SYGVNS. V was clipped by 1 base and J by 0 bases, with 10 bases between them. The CDR3 has 15 residues. The CDR3 DNA reads as TGTGCCAGCAGTGAATTGGGGGGAAGCTCCTACGAGCAGTACTTC. It specifies CASSELGGSSYEQYF.

The rearrangement joins TRBV11-3 to TRBJ2-1; no definite D call. The end of the DNA fits TRBJ2-7 better, so the J call may be wrong. From germline, CDR1 is SGHNT and CDR2 YENEEA. The CDR3 has 13 residues. The CDR3 loop is CASSSIEANEQYF. CDR3 in DNA: TGTGCCAGCAGCTCTATCGAGGCCAACGAGCAGTACTTC.

This chain uses TRBV12-5 with TRBJ2-7, with D unresolved. Trimming stripped 5 bases from V and 3 bases from J, with 11 bases between. Germline CDR1 and CDR2: LGHNT and FRNRAP. The CDR3 consists of 13 residues. CDR3 coding DNA: TGTGCTAGTGGTGAAGCACCTGACTACGAGCAGTACTTC. Amino acid sequence: CASGEAPDYEQYF.

Many counts were recorded for this clonotype. This chain connects TRBV7-2 to TRBJ2-7, with a tentative D call TRBD1 (5 bases). The CDR3 has 12 residues. V gave up 8 bases and J gave up 2 bases, with 10 bases separating them. Germline V lookup: CDR1 SGHTA, CDR2 FQGNSA. For the CDR3, the DNA is TGTGCCAGCTCCCAGGGCACCTACGAGCAGTACTTC. Translated, it gives CASSQGTYEQYF.

This clonotype occurred many times. The rearrangement joins TRBV3-1 to TRBJ1-1; TRBD1 aligns across 8 bases. Germline values: CDR1 LGHDT, CDR2 YNNKEL (reference sequence). V lost 6 bases, J lost 3 bases, and 9 bases stayed unmatched. The CDR3 covers 15 residues. The CDR3 spells CASRNRTGRYTEAFF. CDR3 DNA sequence: TGTGCCAGCAGAAACCGGACAGGGAGGTACACTGAAGCTTTCTTT. The whole variable domain, remainder taken from reference TRBV3-1 and TRBJ1-1, is DTAVSQTPKYLVTQMGNDKSIKCEQNLGHDTMYWYKQDSKKFLKIMFSYNNKELIINETVPNRFSPKSPDKAHLNLHINSLELGDSAVYFCASRNRTGRYTEAFFGQGTRLTVV.